These 14 T cell receptor beta chains came from one sample sequenced in a study of T cells expressing NK-cell markers. TCRdb reprocessed the 5' RACE reads, with one entry per CDR3 protein and no DNA. In total, the table holds some 440,000 distinct CDR3 sequences. Sequenced: blood T cells: a sorted CD56 or NKG2C T cell subset, CD4+ or CD8+ T cells, or bulk PBMC T cells (not recorded which). The receptors stem from a woman in her forties or fifties in good health.

CDR3 sequence reads: CASSSSSTGMETQYF. The chain uses TRBV28 and TRBJ2-5; the D call of TRBD1 rests on TCRdb alone, since no DNA is present to check it. Germline V gene data show CDR1 as MDHEN and CDR2 as SYDVKM. This CDR3 comprises 15 residues.

The rearrangement uses TRBV18 and TRBJ2-2. Germline CDR1 and CDR2: KGHSH and LQKENI. The CDR3 consists of 15 residues. CDR3 amino acids: CASSPGLGNTGELFF.

V gene TRBV20-1 combines with J gene TRBJ2-4; the D gene TCRdb calls, TRBD1, cannot be checked with no DNA. CDR1 is DFQATT, CDR2 SNEGSKA, per germline (reference sequence). The CDR3 has 13 residues. The CDR3 spells CSVPGSAKNIQYF.

The chain carries TRBV12-3 or TRBV12-4 and TRBJ2-3. CDR3 length equals 12 residues. CDR3 amino acids: CASSTTRGAQYF.

This chain connects TRBV28 to TRBJ2-2; lacking DNA, the TRBD2 call made by TCRdb goes unchecked. The CDR3 is made up of 15 amino acids. Germline CDR1 and CDR2: MDHEN and SYDVKM. CDR3 sequence: CASSSSRGGTGELFF.

This CDR3 reads CASSDSRGVGNEQFF. The chain carries TRBV6-4 and TRBJ2-1; without DNA, the TCRdb call of TRBD1 cannot be checked. The CDR3 spans 15 residues. CDR1 MRHNA and CDR2 SNTAGT come from the germline V gene.

J is TRBJ2-7 and V is TRBV12-3 or TRBV12-4; as DNA is missing, the TRBD1 call by TCRdb cannot be tested. This CDR3 region has 13 residues. The CDR3 here is CASRKTGHYEQYF.

The chain recombines TRBV5-5 with TRBJ2-3. This CDR3 contains 12 residues. Per germline, CDR1 SGHKS and CDR2 YYEKEE (reference sequence). This CDR3 reads CASSSAADTQYF. The whole variable domain, filled in from reference TRBV5-5 and TRBJ2-3, reads DAGVTQSPTHLIKTRGQQVTLRCSPISGHKSVSWYQQVLGQGPQFIFQYYEKEERGRGNFPDRFSARQFPNYSSELNVNALLLGDSALYLCASSSAADTQYFGPGTRLTVL.

This chain connects TRBV12-3 or TRBV12-4 to TRBJ1-5. The CDR3 length is 14 residues. The CDR3 loop is CASSLRADNQPQHF.

This chain uses TRBV6-1 with TRBJ2-7; there is no DNA to check the TCRdb D call of TRBD1. Germline CDR1 and CDR2: MNHNS and SASEGT. The CDR3 contains 15 residues. CDR3 residues: CASRPDRVVGYEQYF.

The rearrangement uses TRBV3-1 and TRBJ2-5; no DNA is available, so the TRBD1 call from TCRdb remains unchecked. The CDR3 contains 17 residues. CDR1 and CDR2 from the germline V gene are LGHDT and YNNKEL (reference sequence). The CDR3 is CASSQDWTGGFQETQYF.

V usage is TRBV24-1 and J usage is TRBJ2-2; TCRdb calls TRBD2, which cannot be checked without DNA. This CDR3 is 17 amino acids long. Germline assignment: CDR1 KGHDR and CDR2 SFDVKD. CDR3: CATSDGRVYGVTGELFF.

The chain recombines TRBV7-9 with TRBJ2-2; TCRdb designates TRBD1, a call that cannot be tested without DNA. From germline, CDR1 is SEHNR and CDR2 FQNEAQ (reference sequence). The CDR3 runs to 14 residues. The chain's CDR3 is CASSFGGHTGELFF.

The rearrangement uses TRBV19 and TRBJ2-5; TCRdb designates TRBD1, a call that cannot be tested without DNA. The CDR3 consists of 17 residues. CDR1 is LNHDA, CDR2 SQIVND, per germline (reference sequence). The CDR3 protein is CASSPGGGGFLGETQYF.